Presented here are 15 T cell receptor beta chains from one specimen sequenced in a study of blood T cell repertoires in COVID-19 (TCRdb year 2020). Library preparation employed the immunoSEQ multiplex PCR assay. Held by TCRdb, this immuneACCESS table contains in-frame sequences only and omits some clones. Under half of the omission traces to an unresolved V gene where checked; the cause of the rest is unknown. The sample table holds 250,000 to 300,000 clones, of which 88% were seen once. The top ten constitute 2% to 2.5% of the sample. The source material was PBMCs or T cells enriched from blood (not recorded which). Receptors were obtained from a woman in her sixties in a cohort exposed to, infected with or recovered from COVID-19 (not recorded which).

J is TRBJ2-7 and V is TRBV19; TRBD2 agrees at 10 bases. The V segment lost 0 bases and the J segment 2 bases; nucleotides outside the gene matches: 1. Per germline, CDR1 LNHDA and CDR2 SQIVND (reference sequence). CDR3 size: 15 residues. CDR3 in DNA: TGTGCCAGTAGTATAGAAGGACTAGCGGCCTACGAGCAGTACTTC. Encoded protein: CASSIEGLAAYEQYF.

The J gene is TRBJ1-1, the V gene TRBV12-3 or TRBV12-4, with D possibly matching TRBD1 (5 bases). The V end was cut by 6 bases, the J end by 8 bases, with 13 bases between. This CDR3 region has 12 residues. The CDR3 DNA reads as TGTGCCAGCAGGTGGGGAGGGGTAGAAGCTTTCTTT. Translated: CASRWGGVEAFF.

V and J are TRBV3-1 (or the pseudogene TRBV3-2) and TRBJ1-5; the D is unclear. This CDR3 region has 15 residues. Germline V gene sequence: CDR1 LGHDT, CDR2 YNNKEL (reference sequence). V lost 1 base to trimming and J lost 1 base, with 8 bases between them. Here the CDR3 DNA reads TGTGCCAGCAGCCAAGGGAGACCGAGCAATCAGCCCCAGCATTTT. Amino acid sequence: CASSQGRPSNQPQHF.

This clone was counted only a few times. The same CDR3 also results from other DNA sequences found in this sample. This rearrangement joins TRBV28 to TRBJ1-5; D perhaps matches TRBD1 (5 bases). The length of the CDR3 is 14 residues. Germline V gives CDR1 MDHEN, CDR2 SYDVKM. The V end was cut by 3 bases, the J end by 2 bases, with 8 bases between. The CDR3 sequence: CASSFLGGNQPQHF. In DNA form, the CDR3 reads TGTGCCAGCAGTTTTTTAGGGGGCAATCAGCCCCAGCATTTT.

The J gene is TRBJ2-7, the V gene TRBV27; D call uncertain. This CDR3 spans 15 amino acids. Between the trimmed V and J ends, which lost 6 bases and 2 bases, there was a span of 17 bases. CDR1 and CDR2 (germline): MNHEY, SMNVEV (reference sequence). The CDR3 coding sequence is TGTGCCAGCAGCCAGAGACTCAATGGCCCCTACGAGCAGTACTTC. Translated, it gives CASSQRLNGPYEQYF.

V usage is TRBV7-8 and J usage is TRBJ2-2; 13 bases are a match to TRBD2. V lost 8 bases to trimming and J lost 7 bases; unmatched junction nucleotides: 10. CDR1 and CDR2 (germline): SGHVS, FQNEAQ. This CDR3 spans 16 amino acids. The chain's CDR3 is CASGRGTSGMDGELFF. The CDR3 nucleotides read TGTGCCAGCGGCCGAGGGACTAGCGGGATGGACGGGGAGCTGTTTTTT.

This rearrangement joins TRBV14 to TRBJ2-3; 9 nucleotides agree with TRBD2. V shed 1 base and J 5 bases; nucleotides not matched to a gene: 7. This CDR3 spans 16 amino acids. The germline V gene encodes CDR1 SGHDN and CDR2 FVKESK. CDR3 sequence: CASSQGLAVRGDTQYF. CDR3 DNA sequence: TGTGCCAGCAGCCAAGGACTAGCGGTACGGGGAGATACGCAGTATTTT.

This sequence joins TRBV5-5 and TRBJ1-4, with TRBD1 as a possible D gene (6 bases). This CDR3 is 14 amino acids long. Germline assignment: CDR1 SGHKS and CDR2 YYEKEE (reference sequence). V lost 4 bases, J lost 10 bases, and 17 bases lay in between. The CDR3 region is CASSPVPGAGKLFF. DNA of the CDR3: TGTGCCAGCAGCCCGGTCCCAGGGGCGGGAAAACTGTTTTTT.

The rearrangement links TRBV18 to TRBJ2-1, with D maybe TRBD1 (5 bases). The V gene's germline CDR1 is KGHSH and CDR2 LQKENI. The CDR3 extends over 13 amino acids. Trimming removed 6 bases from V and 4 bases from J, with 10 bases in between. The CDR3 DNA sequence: TGTGCCAGCTCTTCCCAGGGTTACAATGAGCAGTTCTTC. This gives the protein CASSSQGYNEQFF. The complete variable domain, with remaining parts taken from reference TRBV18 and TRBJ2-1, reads NAGVMQNPRHLVRRRGQEARLRCSPMKGHSHVYWYRQLPEEGLKFMVYLQKENIIDESGMPKERFSAEFPKEGPSILRIQQVVRGDSAAYFCASSSQGYNEQFFGPGTRLTVL.

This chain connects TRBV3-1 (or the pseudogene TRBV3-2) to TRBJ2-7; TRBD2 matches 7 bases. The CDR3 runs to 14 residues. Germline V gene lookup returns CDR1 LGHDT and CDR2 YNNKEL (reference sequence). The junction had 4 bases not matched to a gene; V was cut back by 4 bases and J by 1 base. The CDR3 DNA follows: TGTGCCAGCAGCCGTAGCGGGCGGTCCTACGAGCAGTACTTC. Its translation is CASSRSGRSYEQYF.

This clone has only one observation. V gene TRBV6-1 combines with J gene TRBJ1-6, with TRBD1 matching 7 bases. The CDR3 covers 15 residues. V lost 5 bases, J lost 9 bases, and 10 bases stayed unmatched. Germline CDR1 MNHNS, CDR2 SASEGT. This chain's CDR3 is CASSSATGFASPLHF. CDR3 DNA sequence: TGTGCCAGCAGTTCCGCGACAGGGTTTGCTTCACCCCTCCACTTT.

The DNA of the CDR3 is TGTGCCAGCAGCCAAGATGTAAAGCAGTACTTC. Its protein product is CASSQDVKQYF. The chain recombines TRBV3-1 (or the pseudogene TRBV3-2) with TRBJ2-7; D is uncertain. The CDR3 runs 11 residues. Trimming left V 0 bases short and J 8 bases short, with 5 bases between. Germline V gives CDR1 LGHDT, CDR2 YNNKEL (reference sequence).

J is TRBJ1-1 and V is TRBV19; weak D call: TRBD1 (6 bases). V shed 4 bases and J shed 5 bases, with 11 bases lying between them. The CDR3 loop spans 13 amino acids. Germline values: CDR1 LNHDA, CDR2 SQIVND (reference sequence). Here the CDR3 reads CASSTQGWTEAFF. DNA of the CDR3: TGTGCCAGTAGTACACAGGGTTGGACTGAAGCTTTCTTT.

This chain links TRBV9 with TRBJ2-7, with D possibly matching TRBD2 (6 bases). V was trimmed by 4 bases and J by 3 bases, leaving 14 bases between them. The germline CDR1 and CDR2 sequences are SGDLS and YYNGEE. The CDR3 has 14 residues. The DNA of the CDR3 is TGTGCCAGCAGCCCGGGCGGGAATGTCTACGAGCAGTACTTC. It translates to CASSPGGNVYEQYF.

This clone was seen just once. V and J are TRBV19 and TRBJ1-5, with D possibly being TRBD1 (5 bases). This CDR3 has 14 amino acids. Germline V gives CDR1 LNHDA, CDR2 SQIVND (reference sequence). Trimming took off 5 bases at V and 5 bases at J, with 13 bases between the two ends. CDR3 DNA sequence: TGTGCCAGTAGTCTCAATCTAGGGGATCAGCCCCAGCATTTT. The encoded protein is CASSLNLGDQPQHF.